This T cell receptor beta chain was sequenced for a study of early T cells in non-severe SARS-CoV-2 infection. Study-wide context: With bulk RNA from unsorted whole blood as input, sequencing yielded unpaired chains.

The CDR3 contains 13 residues. The V end was cut by 3 bases, the J end by 6 bases, with 10 bases between. Germline loops: CDR1 MNHEY, CDR2 SMNVEV (reference sequence). This clonotype was observed many times. A single record per CDR3 protein comes from TCRdb applying MiXCR to the 5' RACE reads. The data show approximately 69,000 distinct CDR3 sequences, around 11% seen once. Sequencing input: whole blood. The source is an adult who was a healthcare worker with PCR-confirmed SARS-CoV-2 infection or an uninfected control (not recorded which). J is TRBJ2-3 and V is TRBV27, with D unresolved. In DNA form, the CDR3 reads TGTGCCAGCAGTTTCTCGCTCGGGGATACGCAGTATTTT. Its protein is CASSFSLGDTQYF.